Below, 7 T cell receptor beta chains from the same sample are listed, as sequenced in a study of long-term antiretroviral therapy in people with HIV. Version v3.0 of the immunoSEQ assay was performed at survey level. Assay used: immunoSEQ multiplex PCR; TCRdb lists only in-frame clones, some missing. The sample records roughly 6,500 clones, 70% to 90% being singletons. This specimen consisted of unsorted PBMCs, obtained 3.7 years after starting antiretroviral therapy. These receptors were taken from a woman in her forties or fifties with HIV.

The chain joins TRBV6-6 to TRBJ2-7, with 7 bases aligning to TRBD2. The germline gives CDR1 MNHNY, CDR2 SVGAGI (reference sequence). This CDR3 has 14 amino acids. The ends lost 0 bases at V and 4 bases at J; junction bases unmatched: 3. In DNA, the CDR3 is TGTGCCAGCAGTTACTCGCTAGCGGAGTACGAGCAGTACTTC. Its protein is CASSYSLAEYEQYF.

V usage is TRBV28 and J usage is TRBJ2-7; the D gene is possibly TRBD2 (6 bases). Trimming removed 2 bases from V and 4 bases from J, with 6 bases in between. This CDR3 spans 12 amino acids. CDR1 and CDR2 (germline): MDHEN, SYDVKM. The CDR3 loop is CASSLGGYEQYF. CDR3 bases: TGTGCCAGCAGTTTAGGGGGGTACGAGCAGTACTTC.

This chain connects TRBV1 to TRBJ2-2; the D call TRBD1 from the table was never checked on the DNA. TRBV1 is marked as a pseudogene. This CDR3 has 16 amino acids. As DNA, the CDR3 is TGCACCAGCAGCCAACTTGGACAGGGGGACACCGGGGAGCTGTTTTTT. It translates to CTSSQLGQGDTGELFF.

The chain is built from TRBV7-2 and TRBJ2-3, with unresolved D. V shed 5 bases and J shed 5 bases, with 11 bases lying between them. From germline, CDR1 is SGHTA and CDR2 FQGNSA. CDR3 size: 13 residues. The chain's CDR3 is CASSPAFGDTQYF. The CDR3 DNA is TGTGCCAGCAGCCCTGCCTTCGGAGATACGCAGTATTTT.

The chain is built from TRBV4-1 and TRBJ2-5, with 13 bases matching TRBD2. CDR1 MGHRA and CDR2 YSYEKL come from the germline V gene. Trimming removed 2 bases from V and 5 bases from J; junction bases left unmatched: 11. The CDR3 spans 18 residues. The CDR3: CASSQLLAGGSTMETQYF. In DNA form, the CDR3 reads TGCGCCAGCAGCCAATTACTAGCGGGAGGGTCGACCATGGAGACCCAGTACTTC.

The V call is TRBV25-1, the J call TRBJ1-2, with TRBD1 as a possible D gene (6 bases). This CDR3 spans 13 amino acids. Germline lookup yields CDR1 MGHDK and CDR2 SYGVNS. V was clipped by 3 bases and J by 3 bases, with 8 bases between them. This CDR3 reads CASSETGDYGYTF. DNA of the CDR3: TGTGCCAGCAGTGAGACAGGTGACTATGGCTACACCTTC.

The genes are TRBV5-1 and TRBJ2-5; TRBD1 matches at 7 bases. This CDR3 has 15 amino acids. The V gene's germline CDR1 is SGHRS and CDR2 YFSETQ. V gave up 3 bases and J gave up 0 bases; unmatched junction bases: 5. CDR3: CASSSRGSNQETQYF. The CDR3 DNA reads as TGCGCCAGCAGCTCCAGGGGGTCCAACCAAGAGACCCAGTACTTC.